The next 2 T cell receptor beta chains were all read from a single sample in a study of identical twins. TCRdb passed the 5' RACE reads through MiXCR, listing each CDR3 protein once. The repertoire consists of around 200,000 distinct CDR3 sequences, with around 9.6% occurring once and the leading ten covering 5% to 6%. Sequenced sample: memory (CD45RO+) T cells sorted from blood. The receptors derive from a young woman in good health.

The chain carries TRBV11-2 and TRBJ2-2; weak D call: TRBD2 (5 bases). Looked up from germline, CDR1 is SGHAT and CDR2 is FQNNGV. The CDR3 is 16 residues long. V dropped 6 bases and J dropped 5 bases, with 19 bases sitting between them. CDR3 in amino acids: CASRPGLTKKTGELFF. In nucleotides, the CDR3 is TGTGCCAGCAGGCCCGGACTGACTAAGAAGACCGGGGAGCTGTTTTTT.

This clonotype was detected many times. The chain couples TRBV5-6 to TRBJ1-3; D gene uncertain. Per the germline V gene, CDR1 is SGHDT and CDR2 is YYEEEE. This CDR3 region has 16 residues. V lost 4 bases and J lost 4, with 18 bases in between. CDR3 in amino acids: CASSGPRRTTGNTIYF. The CDR3 DNA reads as TGTGCCAGCAGCGGTCCCCGGAGGACGACCGGAAACACCATATATTTT.